The 6 T cell receptor beta chains listed next were all sequenced from one sample in a study of cytomegalovirus exposure and HLA in healthy donors. The PCR contained 60 Vbeta and 13 Jbeta primers. Clones were read by immunoSEQ multiplex PCR, and TCRdb kept only the in-frame ones, dropping some. Seen here are around 150,000 clones, around 85% observed once, and the top ten hold over 0.8%. The sequenced material came from PBMCs. The receptors shown here come from a woman in her 30s in good health and CMV-seronegative.

The chain couples TRBV28 to TRBJ1-5; TRBD1 is a possible D gene (5 bases). V shed 3 bases and J shed 4 bases, with 13 bases lying between them. The CDR3 sequence is 15 residues long. The germline V gene encodes CDR1 MDHEN and CDR2 SYDVKM. The CDR3 loop is CASSFGQGLNQPQHF. The DNA for the CDR3 is TGTGCCAGCAGTTTCGGGCAGGGCCTTAATCAGCCCCAGCATTTT.

The rearrangement links TRBV6-1 to TRBJ2-7, with TRBD1 matching 7 bases. With V trimmed by 2 bases and J by 0 bases, 10 bases remained unmatched. Germline V gene sequence: CDR1 MNHNS, CDR2 SASEGT. The CDR3 sequence is 17 residues long. The CDR3 here is CASSEMVGTASSYEQYF. The CDR3 DNA is TGTGCCAGCAGTGAAATGGTAGGGACAGCAAGCTCCTACGAGCAGTACTTC.

The chain links TRBV19 to TRBJ2-7; 10 bases align to TRBD1. Germline lookup yields CDR1 LNHDA and CDR2 SQIVND (reference sequence). The V segment lost 4 bases and the J segment 3 bases; nucleotides outside the gene matches: 9. CDR3 length: 16 residues. The CDR3: CASSTRTGTGVYEQYF. The CDR3 region has the DNA TGTGCCAGTAGTACGAGAACCGGGACAGGGGTCTACGAGCAGTACTTC.

The CDR3 here is CASSRPRTGLSSNQPQHF. As DNA, the CDR3 is TGTGCCAGCAGCAGGCCTCGGACAGGGTTGAGTAGCAATCAGCCCCAGCATTTT. The chain employs TRBV21-1 and TRBJ1-5; the table's TRBD1 call for D was not verified on the DNA. TRBV21-1 is marked as a pseudogene. CDR3 length equals 18 residues.

The chain combines TRBV6-1 with TRBJ2-7; a possible D gene is TRBD1 (5 bases). The CDR3 runs 16 residues. Trimming shortened V by 11 bases and J by 2 bases, and 25 bases separated the two germline ends. CDR1 MNHNS and CDR2 SASEGT come from the germline V gene. This chain's CDR3 is CAYSEKGNRLTYEQYF. CDR3 nucleotides: TGTGCCTACAGTGAAAAGGGAAACAGGCTAACCTACGAGCAGTACTTC.

The chain joins TRBV4-2 to TRBJ2-7; no definite D call. V was cut by 1 base and J by 2 bases, with 6 bases left in between. The CDR3 extends over 13 amino acids. CDR1 LGHNA and CDR2 YNFKEQ come from the germline V gene. CDR3 nucleotide sequence: TGTGCCAGCAGCCAAGCATCCACCTACGAGCAGTACTTC. Its translation is CASSQASTYEQYF.